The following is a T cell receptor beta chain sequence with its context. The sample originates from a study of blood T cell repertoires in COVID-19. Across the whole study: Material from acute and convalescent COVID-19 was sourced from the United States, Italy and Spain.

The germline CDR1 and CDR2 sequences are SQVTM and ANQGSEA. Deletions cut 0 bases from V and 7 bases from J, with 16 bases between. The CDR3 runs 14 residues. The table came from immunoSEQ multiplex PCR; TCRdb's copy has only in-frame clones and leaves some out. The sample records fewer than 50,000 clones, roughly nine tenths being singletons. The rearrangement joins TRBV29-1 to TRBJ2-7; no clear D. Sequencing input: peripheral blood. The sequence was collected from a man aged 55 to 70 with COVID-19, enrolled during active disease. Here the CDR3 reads CSVEDLTGPREQYF. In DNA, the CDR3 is TGCAGCGTTGAAGACTTGACGGGTCCCCGGGAGCAGTACTTC.